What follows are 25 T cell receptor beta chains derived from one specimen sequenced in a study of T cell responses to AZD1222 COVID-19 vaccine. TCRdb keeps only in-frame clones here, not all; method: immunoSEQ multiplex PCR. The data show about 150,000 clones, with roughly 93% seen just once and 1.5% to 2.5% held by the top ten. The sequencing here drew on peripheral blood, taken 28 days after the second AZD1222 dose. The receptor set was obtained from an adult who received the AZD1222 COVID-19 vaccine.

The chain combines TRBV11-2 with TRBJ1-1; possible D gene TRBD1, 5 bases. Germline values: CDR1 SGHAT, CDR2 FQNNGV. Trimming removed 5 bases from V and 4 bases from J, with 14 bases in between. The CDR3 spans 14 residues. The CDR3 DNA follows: TGTGCCAGCAGCCTGGACATCGGGATCACTGAAGCTTTCTTT. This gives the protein CASSLDIGITEAFF. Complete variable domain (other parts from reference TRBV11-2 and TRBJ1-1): EAGVAQSPRYKIIEKRQSVAFWCNPISGHATLYWYQQILGQGPKLLIQFQNNGVVDDSQLPKDRFSAERLKGVDSTLKIQPAKLEDSAVYLCASSLDIGITEAFFGQGTRLTVV.

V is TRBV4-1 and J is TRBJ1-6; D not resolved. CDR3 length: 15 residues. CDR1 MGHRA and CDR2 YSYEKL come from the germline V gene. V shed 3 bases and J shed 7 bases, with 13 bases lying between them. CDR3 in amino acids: CASSQVVQKNSPLHF. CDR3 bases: TGCGCCAGCAGCCAGGTGGTTCAGAAAAATTCACCCCTCCACTTT.

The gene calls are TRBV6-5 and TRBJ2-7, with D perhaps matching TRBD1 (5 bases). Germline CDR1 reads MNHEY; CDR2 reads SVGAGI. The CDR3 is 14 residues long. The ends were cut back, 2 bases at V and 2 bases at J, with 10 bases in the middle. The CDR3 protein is CASSYSQGTYEQYF. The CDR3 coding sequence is TGTGCCAGCAGTTACAGTCAGGGTACCTACGAGCAGTACTTC.

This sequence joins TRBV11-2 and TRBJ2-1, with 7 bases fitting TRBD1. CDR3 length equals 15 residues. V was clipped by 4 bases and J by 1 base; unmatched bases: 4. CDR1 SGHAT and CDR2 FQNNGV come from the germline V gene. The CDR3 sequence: CASSWTGNSYNEQFF. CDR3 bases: TGTGCCAGCAGCTGGACAGGCAATTCCTACAATGAGCAGTTCTTC.

The CDR3 sequence: CASSYVATDGSTEAFF. The CDR3, as DNA: TGTGCCAGCAGTTACGTCGCGACCGACGGAAGTACTGAAGCTTTCTTT. The chain links TRBV6-5 to TRBJ1-1; D is unclear. CDR1 is MNHEY and CDR2 is SVGAGI in the germline V gene. CDR3 length: 16 amino acids. The V and J ends lost 2 bases and 5 bases respectively, with 18 bases between them.

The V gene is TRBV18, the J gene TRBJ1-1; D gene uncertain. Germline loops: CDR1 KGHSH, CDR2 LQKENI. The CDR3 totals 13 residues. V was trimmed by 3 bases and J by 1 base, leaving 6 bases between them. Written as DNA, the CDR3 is TGTGCCAGCTCACCGGCAACGAACACTGAAGCTTTCTTT. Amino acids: CASSPATNTEAFF. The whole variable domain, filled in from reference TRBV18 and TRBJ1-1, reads NAGVMQNPRHLVRRRGQEARLRCSPMKGHSHVYWYRQLPEEGLKFMVYLQKENIIDESGMPKERFSAEFPKEGPSILRIQQVVRGDSAAYFCASSPATNTEAFFGQGTRLTVV.

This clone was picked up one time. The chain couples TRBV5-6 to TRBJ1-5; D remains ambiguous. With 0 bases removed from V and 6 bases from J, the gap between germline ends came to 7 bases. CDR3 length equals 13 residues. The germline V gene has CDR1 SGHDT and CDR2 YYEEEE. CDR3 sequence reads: CASSLGVAQPQHF. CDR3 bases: TGTGCCAGCAGCTTGGGGGTGGCTCAGCCCCAGCATTTT.

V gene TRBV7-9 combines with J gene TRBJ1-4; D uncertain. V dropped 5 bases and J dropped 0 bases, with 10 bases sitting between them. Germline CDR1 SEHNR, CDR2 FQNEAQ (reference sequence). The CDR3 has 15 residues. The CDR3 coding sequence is TGTGCCAGCAGCACCCCCACAGCAACTAATGAAAAACTGTTTTTT. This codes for CASSTPTATNEKLFF. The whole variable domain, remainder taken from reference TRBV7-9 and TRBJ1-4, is DTGVSQNPRHKITKRGQNVTFRCDPISEHNRLYWYRQTLGQGPEFLTYFQNEAQLEKSRLLSDRFSAERPKGSFSTLEIQRTEQGDSAMYLCASSTPTATNEKLFFGSGTQLSVL.

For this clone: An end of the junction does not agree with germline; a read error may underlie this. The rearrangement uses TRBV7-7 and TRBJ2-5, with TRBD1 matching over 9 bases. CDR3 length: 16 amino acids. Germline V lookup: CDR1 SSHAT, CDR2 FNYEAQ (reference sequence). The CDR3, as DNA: TGTGCTAGCAGCTTAGCCCCTGGGACAGGGTTACAGACCCAGTACTTC. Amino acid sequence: CASSLAPGTGLQTQYF.

The DNA for the CDR3 is TGTGCTAGTGGTTTTATCCTACTTGGGCAGCCTGGAGGGGGGGGCGAGCCCCAGCATTTT. Its protein product is CASGFILLGQPGGGGEPQHF. This chain links TRBV12-5 with TRBJ1-5, with a weak D call TRBD1 (6 bases). From germline, CDR1 is LGHNT and CDR2 FRNRAP. Trimming cost V 3 bases and J 8 bases, with 32 bases left between them. This CDR3 has 20 amino acids.

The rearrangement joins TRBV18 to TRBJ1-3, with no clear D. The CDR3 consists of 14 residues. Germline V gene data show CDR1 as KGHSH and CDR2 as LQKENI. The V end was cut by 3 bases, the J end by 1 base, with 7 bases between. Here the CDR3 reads CASSPDSSGNTIYF. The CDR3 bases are TGTGCCAGCTCACCGGACTCTTCTGGAAACACCATATATTTT.

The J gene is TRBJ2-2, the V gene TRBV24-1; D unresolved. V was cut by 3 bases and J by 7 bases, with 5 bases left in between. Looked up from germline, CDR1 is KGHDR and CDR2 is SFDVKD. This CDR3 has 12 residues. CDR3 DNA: TGTGCCACCAGTGATAGACGCGGGGAGCTGTTTTTT. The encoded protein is CATSDRRGELFF.

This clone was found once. This chain's CDR3 is CASSGTDWNTEAFF. CDR3 nucleotide sequence: TGTGCCAGCAGCGGGACAGATTGGAACACTGAAGCTTTCTTT. The V and J genes are TRBV9 and TRBJ1-1; TRBD1 might be the D (6 bases). Trimming took 3 bases from V and 1 from J, leaving 10 bases between them. The CDR3 covers 14 residues. CDR1 SGDLS and CDR2 YYNGEE come from the germline V gene.

The CDR3 DNA reads TGTGCCAGTAGTATAGGTAGGAGTAGCTATGGCTACACCTTC. Amino acids: CASSIGRSSYGYTF. This chain links TRBV19 with TRBJ1-2; D is uncertain. Trimming removed 1 base from V and 4 bases from J, with 10 bases in between. The CDR3 extends over 14 amino acids. The germline V gene encodes CDR1 LNHDA and CDR2 SQIVND (reference sequence).

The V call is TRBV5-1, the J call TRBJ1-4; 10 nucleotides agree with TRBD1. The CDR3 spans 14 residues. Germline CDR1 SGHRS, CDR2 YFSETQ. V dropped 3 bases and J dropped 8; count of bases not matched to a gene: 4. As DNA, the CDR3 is TGCGCCAGCAGCTGGACAGGGGGTAGGGAAAAACTGTTTTTT. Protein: CASSWTGGREKLFF.

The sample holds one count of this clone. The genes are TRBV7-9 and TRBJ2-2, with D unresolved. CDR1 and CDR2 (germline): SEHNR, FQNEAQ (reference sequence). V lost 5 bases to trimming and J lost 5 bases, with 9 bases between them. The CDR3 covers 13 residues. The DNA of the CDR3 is TGTGCCAGCAGCCTCACCAAAACCGGGGAGCTGTTTTTT. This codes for CASSLTKTGELFF.

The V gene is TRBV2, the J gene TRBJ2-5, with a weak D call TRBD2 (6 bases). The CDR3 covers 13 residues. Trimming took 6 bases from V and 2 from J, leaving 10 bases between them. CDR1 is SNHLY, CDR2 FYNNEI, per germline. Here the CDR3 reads CASSGGPQETQYF. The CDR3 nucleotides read TGTGCCAGCAGCGGGGGTCCTCAAGAGACCCAGTACTTC.

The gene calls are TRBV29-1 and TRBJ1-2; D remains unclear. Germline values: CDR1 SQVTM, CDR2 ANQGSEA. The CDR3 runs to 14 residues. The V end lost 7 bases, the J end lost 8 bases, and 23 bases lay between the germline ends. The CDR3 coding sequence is TGCAGCGCCAGACGTGAACCGGGAGGCGAGGGCTACACCTTC. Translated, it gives CSARREPGGEGYTF.

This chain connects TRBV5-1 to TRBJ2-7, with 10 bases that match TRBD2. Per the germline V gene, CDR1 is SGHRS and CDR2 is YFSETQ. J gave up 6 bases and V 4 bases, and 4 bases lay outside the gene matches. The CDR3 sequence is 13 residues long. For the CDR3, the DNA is TGCGCCAGCAGCGTGGCTAGCGGGAGCGAGCAGTACTTC. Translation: CASSVASGSEQYF.

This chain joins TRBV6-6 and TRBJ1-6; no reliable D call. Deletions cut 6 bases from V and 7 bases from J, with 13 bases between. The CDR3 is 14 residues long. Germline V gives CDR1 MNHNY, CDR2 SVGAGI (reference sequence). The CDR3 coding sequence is TGTGCCAGCAGCCTCACAGCGACCAATTCACCCCTCCACTTT. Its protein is CASSLTATNSPLHF.

The CDR3: CASSLFKGGAALRRNSPLHF. CDR3 sequence (DNA): TGTGCCAGCAGCCTGTTTAAGGGGGGGGCGGCTTTGAGAAGAAATTCACCCCTCCACTTT. The V gene is TRBV5-4, the J gene TRBJ1-6; a weak D match, TRBD1 (6 bases). The CDR3 spans 20 residues. The V gene lost 4 bases and the J gene lost 7 bases, with 30 bases spanning the gap. CDR1 is SGHNT and CDR2 is YYREEE in the germline V gene (reference sequence).

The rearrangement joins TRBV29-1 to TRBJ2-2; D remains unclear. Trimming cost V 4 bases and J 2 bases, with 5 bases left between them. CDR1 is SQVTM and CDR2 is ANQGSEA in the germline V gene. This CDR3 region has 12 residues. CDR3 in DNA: TGCAGCGTTGGACACAACACCGGGGAGCTGTTTTTT. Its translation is CSVGHNTGELFF.

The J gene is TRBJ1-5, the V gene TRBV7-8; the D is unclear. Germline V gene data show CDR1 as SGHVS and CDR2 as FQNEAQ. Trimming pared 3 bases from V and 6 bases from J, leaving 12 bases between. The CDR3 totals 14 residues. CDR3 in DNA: TGTGCCAGCAGCTTCGCCCGTGAGGGTCAGCCCCAGCATTTT. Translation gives CASSFAREGQPQHF.

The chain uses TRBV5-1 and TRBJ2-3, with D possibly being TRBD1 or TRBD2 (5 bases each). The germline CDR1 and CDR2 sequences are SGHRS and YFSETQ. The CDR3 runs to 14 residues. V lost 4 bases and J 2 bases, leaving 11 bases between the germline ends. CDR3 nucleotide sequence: TGCGCCAGCAGCCCCGGGGCTCACACAGATACGCAGTATTTT. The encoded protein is CASSPGAHTDTQYF.

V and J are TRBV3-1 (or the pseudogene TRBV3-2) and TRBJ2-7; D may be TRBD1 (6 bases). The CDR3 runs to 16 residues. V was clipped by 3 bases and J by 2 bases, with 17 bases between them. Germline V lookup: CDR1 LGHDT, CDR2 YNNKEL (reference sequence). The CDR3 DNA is TGTGCCAGCAGCCATCCCCCCGGGACATCTACCTACGAGCAGTACTTC. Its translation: CASSHPPGTSTYEQYF.